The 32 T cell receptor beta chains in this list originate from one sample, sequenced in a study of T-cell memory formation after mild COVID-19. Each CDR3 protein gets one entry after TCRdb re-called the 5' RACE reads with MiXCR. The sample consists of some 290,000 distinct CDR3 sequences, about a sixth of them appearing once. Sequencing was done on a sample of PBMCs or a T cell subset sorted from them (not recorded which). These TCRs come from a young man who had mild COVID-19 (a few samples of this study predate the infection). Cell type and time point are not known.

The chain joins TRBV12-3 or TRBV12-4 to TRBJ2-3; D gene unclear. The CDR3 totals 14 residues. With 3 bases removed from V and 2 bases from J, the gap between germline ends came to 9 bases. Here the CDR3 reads CASSLWQSTDTQYF. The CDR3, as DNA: TGTGCCAGCAGTTTGTGGCAGTCCACAGATACGCAGTATTTT.

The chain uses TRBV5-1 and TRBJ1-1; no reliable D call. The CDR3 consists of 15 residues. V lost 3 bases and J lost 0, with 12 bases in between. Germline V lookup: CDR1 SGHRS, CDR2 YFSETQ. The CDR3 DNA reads TGCGCCAGCAGCTCGCTCAACGGTATGAACACTGAAGCTTTCTTT. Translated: CASSSLNGMNTEAFF. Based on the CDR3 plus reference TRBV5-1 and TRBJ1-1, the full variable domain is KAGVTQTPRYLIKTRGQQVTLSCSPISGHRSVSWYQQTPGQGLQFLFEYFSETQRNKGNFPGRFSGRQFSNSRSEMNVSTLELGDSALYLCASSSLNGMNTEAFFGQGTRLTVV.

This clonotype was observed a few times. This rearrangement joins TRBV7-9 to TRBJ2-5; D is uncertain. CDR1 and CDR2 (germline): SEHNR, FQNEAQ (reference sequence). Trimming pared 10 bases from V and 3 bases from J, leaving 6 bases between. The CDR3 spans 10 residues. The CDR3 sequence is CATAKETQYF. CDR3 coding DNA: TGTGCCACCGCAAAAGAGACCCAGTACTTC.

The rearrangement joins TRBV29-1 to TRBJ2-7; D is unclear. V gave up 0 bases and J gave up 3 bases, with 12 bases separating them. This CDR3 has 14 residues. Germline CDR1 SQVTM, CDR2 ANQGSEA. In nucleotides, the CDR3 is TGCAGCGTTGAAGATCTTAGGCACAGCTACGAGCAGTACTTC. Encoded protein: CSVEDLRHSYEQYF.

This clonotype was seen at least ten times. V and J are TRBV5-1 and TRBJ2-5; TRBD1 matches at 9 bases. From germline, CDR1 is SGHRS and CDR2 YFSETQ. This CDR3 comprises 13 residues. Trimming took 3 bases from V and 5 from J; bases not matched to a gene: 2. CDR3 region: CASSWTGVETQYF. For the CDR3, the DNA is TGCGCCAGCAGCTGGACAGGGGTGGAGACCCAGTACTTC.

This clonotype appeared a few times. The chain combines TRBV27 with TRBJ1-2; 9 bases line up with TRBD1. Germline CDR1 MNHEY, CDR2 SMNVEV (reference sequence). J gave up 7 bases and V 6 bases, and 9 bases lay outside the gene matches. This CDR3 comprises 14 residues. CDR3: CASSSSGQGIGYTF. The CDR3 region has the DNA TGTGCCAGCAGCTCTTCGGGACAGGGTATTGGCTACACCTTC.

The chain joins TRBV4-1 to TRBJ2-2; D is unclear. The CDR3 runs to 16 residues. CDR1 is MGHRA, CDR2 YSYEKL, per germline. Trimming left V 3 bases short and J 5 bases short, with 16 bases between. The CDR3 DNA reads TGCGCCAGCAGCCAGGAACAGAACGTTAGGACCGGGGAGCTGTTTTTT. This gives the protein CASSQEQNVRTGELFF.

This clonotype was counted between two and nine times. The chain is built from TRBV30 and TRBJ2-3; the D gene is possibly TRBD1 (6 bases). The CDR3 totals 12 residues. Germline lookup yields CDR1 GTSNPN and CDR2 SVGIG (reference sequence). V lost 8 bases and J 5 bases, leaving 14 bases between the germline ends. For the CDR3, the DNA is TGTGCCCGAGGACAGAGGGAAGATACGCAGTATTTT. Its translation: CARGQREDTQYF.

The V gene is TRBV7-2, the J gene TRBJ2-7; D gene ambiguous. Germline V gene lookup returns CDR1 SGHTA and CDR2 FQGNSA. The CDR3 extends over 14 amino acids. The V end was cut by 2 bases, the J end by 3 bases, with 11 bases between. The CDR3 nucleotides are TGTGCCAGCAGCTTAAGTCCGGACGGCTACGAGCAGTACTTC. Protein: CASSLSPDGYEQYF. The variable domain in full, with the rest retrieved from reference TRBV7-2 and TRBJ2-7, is GAGVSQSPSNKVTEKGKDVELRCDPISGHTALYWYRQSLGQGLEFLIYFQGNSAPDKSGLPSDRFSAERTGGSVSTLTIQRTQQEDSAVYLCASSLSPDGYEQYFGPGTRLTVT.

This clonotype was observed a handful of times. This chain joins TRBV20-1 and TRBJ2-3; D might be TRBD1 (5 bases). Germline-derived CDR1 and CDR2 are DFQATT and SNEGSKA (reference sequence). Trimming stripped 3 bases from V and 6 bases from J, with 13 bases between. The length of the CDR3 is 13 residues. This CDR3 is CSASRAPRDTQYF. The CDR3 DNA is TGCAGTGCTAGCAGGGCGCCTCGGGATACGCAGTATTTT.

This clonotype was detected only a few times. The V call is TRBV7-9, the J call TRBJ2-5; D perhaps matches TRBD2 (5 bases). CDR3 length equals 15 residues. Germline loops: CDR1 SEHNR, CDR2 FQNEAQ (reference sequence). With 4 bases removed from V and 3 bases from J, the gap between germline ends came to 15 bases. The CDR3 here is CASSSLGGLKETQYF. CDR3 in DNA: TGTGCCAGCAGCTCCCTCGGCGGACTCAAAGAGACCCAGTACTTC. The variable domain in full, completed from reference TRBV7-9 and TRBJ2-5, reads DTGVSQNPRHKITKRGQNVTFRCDPISEHNRLYWYRQTLGQGPEFLTYFQNEAQLEKSRLLSDRFSAERPKGSFSTLEIQRTEQGDSAMYLCASSSLGGLKETQYFGPGTRLLVL.

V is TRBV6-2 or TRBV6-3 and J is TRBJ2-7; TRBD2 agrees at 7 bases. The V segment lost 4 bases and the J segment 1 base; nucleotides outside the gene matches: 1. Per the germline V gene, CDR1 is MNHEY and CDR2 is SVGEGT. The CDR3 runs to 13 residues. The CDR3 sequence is CASSSGGSYEQYV. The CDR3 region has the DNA TGTGCCAGCAGTTCCGGGGGGTCCTACGAGCAGTACGTC.

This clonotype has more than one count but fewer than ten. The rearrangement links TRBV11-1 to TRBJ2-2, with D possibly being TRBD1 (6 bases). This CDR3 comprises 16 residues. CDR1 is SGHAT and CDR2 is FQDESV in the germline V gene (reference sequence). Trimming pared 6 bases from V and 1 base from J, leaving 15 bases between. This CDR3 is CASRGASGQNTGELFF. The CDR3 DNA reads TGTGCCAGCAGGGGGGCTTCGGGACAGAACACCGGGGAGCTGTTTTTT.

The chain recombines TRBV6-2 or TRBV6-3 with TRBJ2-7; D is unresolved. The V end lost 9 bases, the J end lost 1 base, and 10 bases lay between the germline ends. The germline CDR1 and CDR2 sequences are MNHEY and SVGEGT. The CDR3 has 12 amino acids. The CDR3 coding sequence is TGTGCCAGTAGGACCGAGTCCTACGAGCAGTACTTC. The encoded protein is CASRTESYEQYF.

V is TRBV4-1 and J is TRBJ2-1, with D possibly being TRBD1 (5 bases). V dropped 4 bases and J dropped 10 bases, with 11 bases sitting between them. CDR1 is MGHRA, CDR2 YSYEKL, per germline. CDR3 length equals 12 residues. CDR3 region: CASSLVRTEQFF. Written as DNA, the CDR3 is TGCGCCAGCAGCCTTGTAAGGACAGAGCAGTTCTTC.

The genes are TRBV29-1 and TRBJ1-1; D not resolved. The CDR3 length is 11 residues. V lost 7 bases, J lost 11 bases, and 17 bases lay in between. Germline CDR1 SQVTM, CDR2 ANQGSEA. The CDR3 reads CSAVVLARAFF. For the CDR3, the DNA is TGCAGCGCGGTAGTTCTGGCTCGGGCTTTCTTT.

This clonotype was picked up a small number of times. In DNA, the CDR3 is TGTGCCAGCAGCCCGAGACAGGGGTCGGACACCATATATTTT. This translates into CASSPRQGSDTIYF. The V call is TRBV7-8, the J call TRBJ1-3, with 8 bases fitting TRBD1. V trimming: 5 bases; J trimming: 8 bases; junction bases outside the gene matches: 8. This CDR3 has 14 residues. Germline-derived CDR1 and CDR2 are SGHVS and FQNEAQ.

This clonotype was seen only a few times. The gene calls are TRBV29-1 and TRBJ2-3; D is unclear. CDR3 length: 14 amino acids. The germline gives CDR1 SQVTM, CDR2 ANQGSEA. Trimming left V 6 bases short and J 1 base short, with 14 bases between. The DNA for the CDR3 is TGCAGCGTCCCTGGGCACCAGCGCACAGATACGCAGTATTTT. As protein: CSVPGHQRTDTQYF.

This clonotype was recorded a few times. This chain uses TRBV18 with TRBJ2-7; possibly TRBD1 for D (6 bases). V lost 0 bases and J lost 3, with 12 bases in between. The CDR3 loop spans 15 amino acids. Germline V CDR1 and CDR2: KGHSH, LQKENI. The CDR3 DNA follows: TGTGCCAGCTCACCACCAACAGGGCCGTACTACGAGCAGTACTTC. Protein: CASSPPTGPYYEQYF. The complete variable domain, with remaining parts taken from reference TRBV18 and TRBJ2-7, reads NAGVMQNPRHLVRRRGQEARLRCSPMKGHSHVYWYRQLPEEGLKFMVYLQKENIIDESGMPKERFSAEFPKEGPSILRIQQVVRGDSAAYFCASSPPTGPYYEQYFGPGTRLTVT.

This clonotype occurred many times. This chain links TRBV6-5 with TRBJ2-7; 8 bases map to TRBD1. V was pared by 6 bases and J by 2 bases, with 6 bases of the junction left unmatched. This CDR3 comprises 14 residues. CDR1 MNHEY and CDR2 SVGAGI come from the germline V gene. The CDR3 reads CASSPYRGTYEQYV. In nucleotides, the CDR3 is TGTGCCAGCAGCCCCTACAGGGGGACCTACGAGCAGTACGTC.

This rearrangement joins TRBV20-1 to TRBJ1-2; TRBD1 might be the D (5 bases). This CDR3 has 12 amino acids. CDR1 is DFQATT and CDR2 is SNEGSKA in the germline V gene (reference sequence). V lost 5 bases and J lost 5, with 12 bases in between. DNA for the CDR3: TGCAGTGCTCGAGTGAAGGGGTATGGCTACACCTTC. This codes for CSARVKGYGYTF.

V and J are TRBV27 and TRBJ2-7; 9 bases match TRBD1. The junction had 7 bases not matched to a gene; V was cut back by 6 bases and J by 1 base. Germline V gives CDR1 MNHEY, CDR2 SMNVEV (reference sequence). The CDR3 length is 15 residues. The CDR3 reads CASSPWDRDSYEQYF. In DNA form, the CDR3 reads TGTGCCAGCAGCCCCTGGGACAGGGATTCCTACGAGCAGTACTTC.

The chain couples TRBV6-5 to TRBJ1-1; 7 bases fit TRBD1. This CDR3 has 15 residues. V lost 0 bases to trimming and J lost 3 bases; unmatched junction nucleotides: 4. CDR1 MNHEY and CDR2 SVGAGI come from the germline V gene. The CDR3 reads CASSYSDRLYTEAFF. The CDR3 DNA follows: TGTGCCAGCAGTTACTCGGACAGGCTGTACACTGAAGCTTTCTTT.

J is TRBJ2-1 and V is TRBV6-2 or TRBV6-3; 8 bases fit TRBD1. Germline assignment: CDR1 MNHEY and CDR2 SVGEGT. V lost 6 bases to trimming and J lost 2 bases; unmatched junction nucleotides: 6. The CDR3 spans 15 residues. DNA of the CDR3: TGTGCCAGCAGACCCAGGGGGCGCCCCTACAATGAGCAGTTCTTC. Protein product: CASRPRGRPYNEQFF.

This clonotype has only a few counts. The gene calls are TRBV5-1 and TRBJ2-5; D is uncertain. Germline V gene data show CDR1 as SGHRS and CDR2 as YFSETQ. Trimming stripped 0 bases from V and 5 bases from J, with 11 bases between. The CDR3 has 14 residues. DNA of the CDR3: TGCGCCAGCAGCTTGGCCATGCTAGTCGAGACCCAGTACTTC. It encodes CASSLAMLVETQYF.

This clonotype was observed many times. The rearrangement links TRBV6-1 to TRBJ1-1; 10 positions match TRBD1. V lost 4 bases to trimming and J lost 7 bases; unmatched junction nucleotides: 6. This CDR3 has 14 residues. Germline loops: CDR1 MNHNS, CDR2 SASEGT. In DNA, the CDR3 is TGTGCCAGCAGTGCGTGGGACAGGGGTATTGAAGCTTTCTTT. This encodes CASSAWDRGIEAFF.

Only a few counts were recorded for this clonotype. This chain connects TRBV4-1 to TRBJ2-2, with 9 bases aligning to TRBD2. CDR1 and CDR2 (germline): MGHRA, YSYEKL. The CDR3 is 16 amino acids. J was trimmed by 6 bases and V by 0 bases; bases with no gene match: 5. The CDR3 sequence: CASSQERRGGPGELFF. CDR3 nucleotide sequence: TGCGCCAGCAGCCAAGAAAGGCGGGGGGGCCCCGGGGAGCTGTTTTTT.

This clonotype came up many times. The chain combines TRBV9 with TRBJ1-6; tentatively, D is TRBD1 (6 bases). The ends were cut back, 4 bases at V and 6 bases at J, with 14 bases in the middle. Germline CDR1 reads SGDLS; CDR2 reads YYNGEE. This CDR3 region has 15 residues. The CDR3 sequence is CASSPRDRLNSPLHF. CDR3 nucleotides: TGTGCCAGCAGCCCTCGAGACAGGCTTAATTCACCCCTCCACTTT.

CDR3 DNA sequence: TGCGCCAGCAGCTTGTCCCCGGCAACTAATGAAAAACTGTTTTTT. Protein product: CASSLSPATNEKLFF. The rearrangement uses TRBV5-1 and TRBJ1-4; D ambiguous. V was clipped by 1 base and J by 0 bases, with 7 bases between them. This CDR3 is 15 amino acids long. Germline assignment: CDR1 SGHRS and CDR2 YFSETQ. Variable domain in full (rest from reference TRBV5-1 and TRBJ1-4): KAGVTQTPRYLIKTRGQQVTLSCSPISGHRSVSWYQQTPGQGLQFLFEYFSETQRNKGNFPGRFSGRQFSNSRSEMNVSTLELGDSALYLCASSLSPATNEKLFFGSGTQLSVL.

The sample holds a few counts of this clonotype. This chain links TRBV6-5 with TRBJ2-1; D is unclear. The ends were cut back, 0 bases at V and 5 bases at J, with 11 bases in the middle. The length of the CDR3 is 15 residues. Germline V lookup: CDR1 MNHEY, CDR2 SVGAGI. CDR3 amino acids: CASSYSEPGDNEQFF. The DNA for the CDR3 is TGTGCCAGCAGTTACTCAGAACCGGGCGACAATGAGCAGTTCTTC.

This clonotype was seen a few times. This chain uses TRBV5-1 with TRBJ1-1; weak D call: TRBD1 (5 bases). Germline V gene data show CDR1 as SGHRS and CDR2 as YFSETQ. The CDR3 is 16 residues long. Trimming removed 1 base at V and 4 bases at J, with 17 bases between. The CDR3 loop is CASSLRFRQGPTEAFF. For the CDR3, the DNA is TGCGCCAGCAGCTTGCGGTTTCGGCAGGGACCCACTGAAGCTTTCTTT.

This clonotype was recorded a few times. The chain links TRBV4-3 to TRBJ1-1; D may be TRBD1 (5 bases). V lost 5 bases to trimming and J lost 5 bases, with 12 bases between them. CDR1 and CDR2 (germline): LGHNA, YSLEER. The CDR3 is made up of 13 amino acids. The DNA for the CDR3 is TGCGCCAGCAGCAGAGGGGAAGGGACTGAAGCTTTCTTT. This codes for CASSRGEGTEAFF.